This TCR beta chain was profiled in a study of neurological immune-mediated disorders. Study-level points and caveats: The study found the most TCR clonal expansion in HTLV-1-associated myelopathy and the least in multiple sclerosis, below healthy controls.

Of note for this clonotype: Its target is not known.

The sorted libraries started from approximately 1 million CD4+ or CD8+ T cells. Template-switch 5'RACE cDNA synthesis added a 10-nucleotide unique molecular identifier. Each sequencing run yielded over 200 million TCR-beta sequences from 15-18 subjects. TCRdb re-called the 5' RACE reads with MiXCR, one entry per CDR3 protein. The sample holds roughly 20,000 distinct CDR3 sequences, 14% seen once. The sequence came from a woman aged 60-75 years with HTLV-1-associated myelopathy (HAM/TSP). Input material: CD4+ T cells from blood.

DNA of the CDR3: TGTGCCAGCAGCCTCCCGGGACAGGGTTCCTACGAGCAGTACTTC. Translated, it gives CASSLPGQGSYEQYF. V and J are TRBV5-6 and TRBJ2-7; TRBD1 aligns across 9 bases. Germline V gene sequence: CDR1 SGHDT, CDR2 YYEEEE. After removal of 4 bases from V and 1 base from J, the junction contained 6 bases not matched to a gene. The CDR3 loop spans 15 amino acids.